The T cell receptor (beta chain) under discussion was sequenced for a study of Ad26.COV2.S vaccination and SARS-CoV-2 variants. Trimming removed 0 bases at V and 9 bases at J, with 8 bases between. This CDR3 has 12 amino acids. CDR1 and CDR2 (germline): MNHEY, SVGAGI. This clone was seen just once. Libraries were prepared by immunoSEQ multiplex PCR; TCRdb keeps only in-frame clonotypes and omits some of them. Of a few hundred thousand clones listed, approximately 90% are singletons. The sample's treatment: approximately 18 received Ad26.COV2.S at low or high dose, single or two shots; about 5 received placebo; per-sample allocation not given. Day 63 after the first vaccine or placebo injection was the time point for sampling.

The source is a person aged 18-60 years who received the Ad26.COV2.S COVID-19 vaccine or a placebo. Sequences were derived from peripheral blood, sampled in a trial of Ad26.COV2.S vaccine versus placebo. The rearrangement links TRBV6-5 to TRBJ2-5; D call uncertain. For the CDR3, the DNA is TGTGCCAGCAGTTACTCGGGGATGGCCCAGTACTTC. This translates into CASSYSGMAQYF.